Each of the 2 T cell receptor beta chains below was sequenced from the same sample in a study of T cell responses to AZD1222 COVID-19 vaccine. Assay: immunoSEQ multiplex PCR; the TCRdb copy retains only in-frame clones and omits some. In the table there are 95,000 to 150,000 clones, more than 65% of which are singletons. Sequences were derived from peripheral blood, sampled 28 days after the second AZD1222 dose. Receptors originate from an adult who received the AZD1222 COVID-19 vaccine.

The genes are TRBV7-8 and TRBJ1-6; 9 nucleotides align to TRBD1. The CDR3 is 18 amino acids. J lost 4 bases, V lost 1 base, and 8 bases had no gene match. CDR1 and CDR2 from the germline V gene are SGHVS and FQNEAQ. The CDR3 loop is CASSLDRRDRAYNSPLHF. DNA for the CDR3: TGTGCCAGCAGCTTAGATCGACGGGACAGGGCTTATAATTCACCCCTCCACTTT.

The V call is TRBV28, the J call TRBJ1-3; no clear D. Trimming left V 4 bases short and J 0 bases short, with 7 bases between. Germline CDR1 is MDHEN and CDR2 is SYDVKM. The CDR3 is made up of 14 amino acids. The CDR3 DNA reads as TGTGCCAGCAGTTCAACTTACTCTGGAAACACCATATATTTT. The encoded protein is CASSSTYSGNTIYF.